The sample holds a few counts of the clone carrying this TCR beta chain. Its cognate antigen is unknown. Treatment defined: approximately nine-day PBMC culture with coronavirus spike peptide pools or control peptides (ViraFEST assay). Harvesting of the unexposed donor's CD4+ T cells predated the COVID-19 pandemic (2011-2018). This specimen comes from a study of vaccination and CD4 T cells after COVID-19. Cultured CD4+ T cell DNA was sequenced using the Oncomine TCR Beta short-read assay. TCRdb called the PCR reads again in MiXCR, with one record for every CDR3 protein. This table has roughly 7,000 distinct CDR3 sequences, about 70% appearing once. V gave up 4 bases and J gave up 4 bases; unmatched junction bases: 6. CDR1 is LNHNV, CDR2 YYDKDF, per germline (reference sequence). This CDR3 region has 14 residues.

The chain couples TRBV15 to TRBJ1-2, with 7 bases aligning to TRBD1. The sequencing sample was made of CD4+ T cells from blood, cultured in vitro. This clonotype originated in a human donor in good health. As DNA, the CDR3 is TGTGCCACCAGCACAGGACAGGCGGGCTATGGCTACACCTTC. It codes for CATSTGQAGYGYTF.